These 24 T cell receptor beta chains originate from one sample sequenced in a study of PD-L1 blockade in urothelial cancer. Produced via immunoSEQ multiplex PCR; TCRdb's table is partial and in-frame only. The table shows about 69,000 clones, with 85% to 90% occurring only once. Material: PBMCs, obtained around atezolizumab (anti-PD-L1) treatment. These receptor sequences come from a man aged 55 to 70 with urothelial cancer.

This clone was found once. J is TRBJ2-7 and V is TRBV5-6; D may be TRBD1 (6 bases). This CDR3 is built from 15 residues. V lost 3 bases and J lost 3, with 16 bases in between. Germline values: CDR1 SGHDT, CDR2 YYEEEE. In DNA, the CDR3 is TGTGCCAGCAGCTCCGGGACATGGGAAGACTACGAGCAGTACTTC. Its translation: CASSSGTWEDYEQYF.

This chain joins TRBV28 and TRBJ2-7; 9 bases match TRBD1. V gave up 8 bases and J gave up 1 base; unmatched junction bases: 6. CDR1 MDHEN and CDR2 SYDVKM come from the germline V gene. CDR3 size: 14 residues. Written as DNA, the CDR3 is TGTGCCAGCTTTGGGACAGGGAGTTCCTACGAGCAGTACTTC. It codes for CASFGTGSSYEQYF.

This chain connects TRBV14 to TRBJ1-2; 7 positions match TRBD1. The CDR3 is 14 amino acids. Germline CDR1 reads SGHDN; CDR2 reads FVKESK. J was trimmed by 8 bases and V by 4 bases; bases with no gene match: 10. Here the CDR3 DNA reads TGTGCCAGCAGCCCTCTGACAGGGTGGAGGGGCTACACCTTC. It encodes CASSPLTGWRGYTF.

CDR3 protein: CASSEGQYSNQPQHF. CDR3 bases: TGTGCCAGCAGTGAAGGACAGTATAGCAATCAGCCCCAGCATTTT. This chain joins TRBV27 and TRBJ1-5; possibly TRBD1 for D (6 bases). Germline assignment: CDR1 MNHEY and CDR2 SMNVEV (reference sequence). The CDR3 consists of 15 residues. V was trimmed by 5 bases and J by 0 bases, leaving 11 bases between them.

V gene TRBV9 combines with J gene TRBJ2-7; perhaps TRBD2 as D (6 bases). V gave up 3 bases and J gave up 2 bases, with 12 bases separating them. From germline, CDR1 is SGDLS and CDR2 YYNGEE. The CDR3 has 14 amino acids. DNA for the CDR3: TGTGCCAGCAGCGGCGGGGAGCCCGCCTACGAGCAGTACTTC. Amino acids: CASSGGEPAYEQYF.

The rearrangement links TRBV11-2 to TRBJ2-5; perhaps TRBD1 as D (6 bases). The CDR3 is made up of 16 amino acids. The V end lost 1 base, the J end lost 5 bases, and 17 bases lay between the germline ends. Germline loops: CDR1 SGHAT, CDR2 FQNNGV. The DNA of the CDR3 is TGTGCCAGCAGCTTAGGCCGAGACAGGAGCAGGGAGACCCAGTACTTC. As protein: CASSLGRDRSRETQYF.

CDR3 protein: CASSPGLEVAEQFF. CDR3 bases: TGTGCCAGCAGCCCGGGACTAGAAGTGGCTGAGCAGTTCTTC. The V call is TRBV7-8, the J call TRBJ2-1; the match to TRBD2 covers 8 bases. J lost 9 bases, V lost 5 bases, and 9 bases had no gene match. From germline, CDR1 is SGHVS and CDR2 FQNEAQ. This CDR3 has 14 residues.

The J gene is TRBJ2-5, the V gene TRBV18, with D uncertain. V lost 4 bases and J lost 5, with 8 bases in between. CDR3 length: 12 amino acids. Per germline, CDR1 KGHSH and CDR2 LQKENI. This CDR3 reads CASSLGFETQYF. The DNA for the CDR3 is TGTGCCAGCTCACTCGGGTTTGAGACCCAGTACTTC. Full variable domain (remainder filled in from reference TRBV18 and TRBJ2-5): NAGVMQNPRHLVRRRGQEARLRCSPMKGHSHVYWYRQLPEEGLKFMVYLQKENIIDESGMPKERFSAEFPKEGPSILRIQQVVRGDSAAYFCASSLGFETQYFGPGTRLLVL.

Here the CDR3 reads CASSYDSGRRTGELFF. In nucleotides, the CDR3 is TGTGCCAGCAGTTACGATAGCGGGAGACGCACCGGGGAGCTGTTTTTT. The genes are TRBV6-5 and TRBJ2-2; TRBD2 matches at 9 bases. Germline-derived CDR1 and CDR2 are MNHEY and SVGAGI. After removal of 2 bases from V and 4 bases from J, the junction contained 5 bases not matched to a gene. The CDR3 loop spans 16 amino acids.

This chain links TRBV2 with TRBJ2-1; 9 bases line up with TRBD2. The germline gives CDR1 SNHLY, CDR2 FYNNEI. The CDR3 spans 15 residues. V gave up 4 bases and J gave up 8 bases; unmatched junction bases: 9. DNA for the CDR3: TGTGCCAGCAGTGGGCTCCAGCGGGAGGTCTATGAGCAGTTCTTC. As protein: CASSGLQREVYEQFF.

The chain uses TRBV14 and TRBJ2-1, with D unresolved. This CDR3 is built from 13 residues. V was shortened by 2 bases and J by 4 bases, with 6 bases between the two germline ends. The germline gives CDR1 SGHDN, CDR2 FVKESK. This CDR3 is CASSQPPYNEQFF. CDR3 sequence (DNA): TGTGCCAGCAGCCAACCCCCTTACAATGAGCAGTTCTTC.

V is TRBV29-1 and J is TRBJ1-3, with D maybe TRBD1 (5 bases). CDR3 size: 16 residues. Between the trimmed V and J ends, which lost 4 bases and 3 bases, there was a span of 19 bases. Germline CDR1 SQVTM, CDR2 ANQGSEA. As DNA, the CDR3 is TGCAGCGTTGGCACCCCCCCCGGGGGAGGTGGAAACACCATATATTTT. Translation gives CSVGTPPGGGGNTIYF. Full variable domain (outside the CDR3, taken from reference TRBV29-1 and TRBJ1-3): SAVISQKPSRDICQRGTSLTIQCQVDSQVTMMFWYRQQPGQSLTLIATANQGSEATYESGFVIDKFPISRPNLTFSTLTVSNMSPEDSSIYLCSVGTPPGGGGNTIYFGEGSWLTVV.

This clone was seen once. The same CDR3 also results from other DNA sequences found in this sample. The CDR3 DNA sequence: TGTGCCAGCTCACCGGGACAGAACTATGGCTACACCTTC. Its translation: CASSPGQNYGYTF. The gene calls are TRBV18 and TRBJ1-2; 7 positions match TRBD1. V dropped 3 bases and J dropped 2; count of bases not matched to a gene: 0. The CDR3 is made up of 13 amino acids. Germline CDR1 is KGHSH and CDR2 is LQKENI.

V is TRBV15 and J is TRBJ1-2, with TRBD1 matching 10 bases. J lost 3 bases, V lost 0 bases, and 10 bases had no gene match. The germline gives CDR1 LNHNV, CDR2 YYDKDF (reference sequence). This CDR3 spans 18 amino acids. Here the CDR3 DNA reads TGTGCCACCAGCAGAGAAGGAAAACCGGGACAGGGGCACTATGGCTACACCTTC. Protein product: CATSREGKPGQGHYGYTF.

The rearrangement uses TRBV27 and TRBJ2-2, with 7 positions matching TRBD2. V dropped 9 bases and J dropped 0; count of bases not matched to a gene: 4. Germline V gene data show CDR1 as MNHEY and CDR2 as SMNVEV (reference sequence). CDR3 length: 14 amino acids. In nucleotides, the CDR3 is TGTGCCAGTCAGCGGGAAGCGAACACCGGGGAGCTGTTTTTT. Translation gives CASQREANTGELFF.

The CDR3 protein is CASSFSGLRADTQYF. The CDR3 bases are TGTGCCAGCAGTTTCTCCGGACTACGGGCAGATACGCAGTATTTT. The chain uses TRBV28 and TRBJ2-3; D is possibly TRBD2 (6 bases). CDR1 is MDHEN, CDR2 SYDVKM, per germline. Between the trimmed V and J ends, which lost 3 bases and 4 bases, there was a span of 14 bases. The CDR3 has 15 residues.

The rearrangement joins TRBV7-2 to TRBJ2-3; TRBD1 might be the D (6 bases). Germline lookup yields CDR1 SGHTA and CDR2 FQGNSA. Trimming removed 3 bases from V and 5 bases from J, with 12 bases in between. The CDR3 consists of 14 residues. The CDR3 sequence: CASSFGTSKDTQYF. CDR3 sequence (DNA): TGTGCCAGCAGCTTCGGGACATCCAAAGATACGCAGTATTTT.

V is TRBV6-5 and J is TRBJ1-1; D is possibly TRBD1 (5 bases). The V gene's germline CDR1 is MNHEY and CDR2 SVGAGI. This CDR3 is 14 amino acids long. Trimming stripped 5 bases from V and 6 bases from J, with 16 bases between. In nucleotides, the CDR3 is TGTGCCAGCAGTCCGGGCGGGGGAATCGCTGAAGCTTTCTTT. This gives the protein CASSPGGGIAEAFF.

The CDR3: CASSREVGAGGPTRTDTQYF. The CDR3 DNA reads TGTGCCAGTAGTAGGGAGGTTGGGGCGGGGGGCCCCACCCGCACAGATACGCAGTATTTT. The chain uses TRBV19 and TRBJ2-3; 8 bases are a match to TRBD2. Germline CDR1 reads LNHDA; CDR2 reads SQIVND (reference sequence). The ends lost 4 bases at V and 1 base at J; junction bases unmatched: 19. The CDR3 runs 20 residues.

The gene calls are TRBV11-2 and TRBJ2-5; TRBD2 matches 8 bases. The CDR3 spans 16 residues. The junction had 13 bases not matched to a gene; V was cut back by 5 bases and J by 5 bases. CDR1 SGHAT and CDR2 FQNNGV come from the germline V gene. The CDR3 loop reads CASSLIYGRAAETQYF. The CDR3 DNA sequence: TGTGCCAGCAGCCTAATTTACGGGAGGGCCGCTGAGACCCAGTACTTC.

This clone was recorded only once. The rearrangement joins TRBV7-3 to TRBJ2-3; 7 bases agree with TRBD1. The germline CDR1 and CDR2 sequences are SGHTA and FQGTGA. V was pared by 5 bases and J by 6 bases, with 8 bases of the junction left unmatched. The CDR3 is 14 amino acids. CDR3 bases: TGTGCCAGCAGCCGACAGGGTAAAGGGGATACGCAGTATTTT. This codes for CASSRQGKGDTQYF.

Only a few counts were recorded for this clone. The chain is built from TRBV9 and TRBJ2-7, with 8 nucleotides matching TRBD2. The CDR3 spans 14 residues. CDR1 SGDLS and CDR2 YYNGEE come from the germline V gene. The junction had 3 bases not matched to a gene; V was cut back by 2 bases and J by 2 bases. The DNA for the CDR3 is TGTGCCAGCAGCGTGGGGACTAGTACCTACGAGCAGTACTTC. Its protein is CASSVGTSTYEQYF.

V is TRBV18 and J is TRBJ2-2, with D maybe TRBD2 (5 bases). V was shortened by 3 bases and J by 1 base, with 15 bases between the two germline ends. Germline loops: CDR1 KGHSH, CDR2 LQKENI. The CDR3 runs to 17 residues. DNA for the CDR3: TGTGCCAGCTCACCGTACTTTGGTAGCGAGAACACCGGGGAGCTGTTTTTT. Translating gives CASSPYFGSENTGELFF.

This clone was found a few times. J is TRBJ1-1 and V is TRBV15, with D possibly TRBD1 on 6 matching bases. V lost 4 bases and J 0 bases, leaving 12 bases between the germline ends. The V gene's germline CDR1 is LNHNV and CDR2 YYDKDF (reference sequence). The CDR3 covers 15 residues. The CDR3, as DNA: TGTGCCACCAGCAACATACAGGGTTTGAACACTGAAGCTTTCTTT. Its protein is CATSNIQGLNTEAFF. The whole variable domain, remainder taken from reference TRBV15 and TRBJ1-1, is DAMVIQNPRYQVTQFGKPVTLSCSQTLNHNVMYWYQQKSSQAPKLLFHYYDKDFNNEADTPDNFQSRRPNTSFCFLDIRSPGLGDTAMYLCATSNIQGLNTEAFFGQGTRLTVV.